These 5 T cell receptor beta chains were all obtained from the same sample, sequenced in a study of response to subunit inactivated influenza vaccine. One entry per CDR3 protein, called by TCRdb with MiXCR from the RT-PCR reads. This sample has hundreds of thousands of distinct CDR3 sequences, with roughly 22% found just once. The sequences come from PBMCs from blood, collected less than 22 months after vaccination. The source of these receptors is a man aged 50-75 years who received an inactivated influenza vaccine.

The chain employs TRBV29-1 and TRBJ2-5; D is ambiguous. Germline V gene sequence: CDR1 SQVTM, CDR2 ANQGSEA. Trimming stripped 6 bases from V and 0 bases from J, with 8 bases between. CDR3 length equals 12 residues. The CDR3, as DNA: TGCAGCGTGGGAAGTGACCAAGAGACCCAGTACTTC. Protein product: CSVGSDQETQYF.

This chain connects TRBV2 to TRBJ2-3, with TRBD2 as a possible D gene (6 bases). V gave up 7 bases and J gave up 2 bases, with 13 bases separating them. The CDR3 has 14 residues. Looked up from germline, CDR1 is SNHLY and CDR2 is FYNNEI. In DNA, the CDR3 is TGTGCCAGCATCAAACGGGAGTACACAGATACGCAGTATTTT. Protein sequence: CASIKREYTDTQYF.

This clonotype was found many times. The chain joins TRBV10-3 to TRBJ1-6, with D perhaps TRBD1 (5 bases). V lost 5 bases and J 0 bases, leaving 8 bases between the germline ends. The CDR3 runs 15 residues. Germline-derived CDR1 and CDR2 are ENHRY and SYGVKD. The CDR3 DNA follows: TGTGCCATCAGTTCCACAGGCTCCTATAATTCACCCCTCCACTTT. Residues: CAISSTGSYNSPLHF.

This clonotype has only a few counts. The rearrangement uses TRBV3-1 and TRBJ2-2, with D unresolved. This CDR3 region has 15 residues. Trimming took off 2 bases at V and 2 bases at J, with 9 bases between the two ends. Germline V lookup: CDR1 LGHDT, CDR2 YNNKEL (reference sequence). The CDR3 reads CASSQKAVNTGELFF. CDR3 DNA: TGTGCCAGCAGCCAAAAGGCTGTAAACACCGGGGAGCTGTTTTTT.

This clonotype came up a few times. The V call is TRBV20-1, the J call TRBJ1-2; perhaps TRBD1 as D (6 bases). The V end was cut by 2 bases, the J end by 8 bases, with 21 bases between. From germline, CDR1 is DFQATT and CDR2 SNEGSKA (reference sequence). There are 15 residues in the CDR3. CDR3 sequence (DNA): TGCAGTGCTAGAAAAGGGGGGGGTGGGCTTAAGGGCTACACCTTC. It translates to CSARKGGGGLKGYTF.